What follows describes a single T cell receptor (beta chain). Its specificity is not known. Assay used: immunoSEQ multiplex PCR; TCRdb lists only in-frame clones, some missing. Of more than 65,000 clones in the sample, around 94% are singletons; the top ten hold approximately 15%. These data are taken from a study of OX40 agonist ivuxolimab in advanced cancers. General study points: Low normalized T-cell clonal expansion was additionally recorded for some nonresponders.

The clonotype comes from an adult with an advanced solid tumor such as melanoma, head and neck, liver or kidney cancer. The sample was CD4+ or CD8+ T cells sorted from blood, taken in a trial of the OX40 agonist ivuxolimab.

The CDR3 sequence is CAISGDTGGRSTDTQYF. CDR3 in DNA: TGTGCCATCAGTGGGGATACAGGGGGCCGGAGCACAGATACGCAGTATTTT. The gene calls are TRBV10-3 and TRBJ2-3, with 9 bases matching TRBD1. Per germline, CDR1 ENHRY and CDR2 SYGVKD. V was pared by 4 bases and J by 0 bases, with 8 bases of the junction left unmatched. The CDR3 has 17 residues.